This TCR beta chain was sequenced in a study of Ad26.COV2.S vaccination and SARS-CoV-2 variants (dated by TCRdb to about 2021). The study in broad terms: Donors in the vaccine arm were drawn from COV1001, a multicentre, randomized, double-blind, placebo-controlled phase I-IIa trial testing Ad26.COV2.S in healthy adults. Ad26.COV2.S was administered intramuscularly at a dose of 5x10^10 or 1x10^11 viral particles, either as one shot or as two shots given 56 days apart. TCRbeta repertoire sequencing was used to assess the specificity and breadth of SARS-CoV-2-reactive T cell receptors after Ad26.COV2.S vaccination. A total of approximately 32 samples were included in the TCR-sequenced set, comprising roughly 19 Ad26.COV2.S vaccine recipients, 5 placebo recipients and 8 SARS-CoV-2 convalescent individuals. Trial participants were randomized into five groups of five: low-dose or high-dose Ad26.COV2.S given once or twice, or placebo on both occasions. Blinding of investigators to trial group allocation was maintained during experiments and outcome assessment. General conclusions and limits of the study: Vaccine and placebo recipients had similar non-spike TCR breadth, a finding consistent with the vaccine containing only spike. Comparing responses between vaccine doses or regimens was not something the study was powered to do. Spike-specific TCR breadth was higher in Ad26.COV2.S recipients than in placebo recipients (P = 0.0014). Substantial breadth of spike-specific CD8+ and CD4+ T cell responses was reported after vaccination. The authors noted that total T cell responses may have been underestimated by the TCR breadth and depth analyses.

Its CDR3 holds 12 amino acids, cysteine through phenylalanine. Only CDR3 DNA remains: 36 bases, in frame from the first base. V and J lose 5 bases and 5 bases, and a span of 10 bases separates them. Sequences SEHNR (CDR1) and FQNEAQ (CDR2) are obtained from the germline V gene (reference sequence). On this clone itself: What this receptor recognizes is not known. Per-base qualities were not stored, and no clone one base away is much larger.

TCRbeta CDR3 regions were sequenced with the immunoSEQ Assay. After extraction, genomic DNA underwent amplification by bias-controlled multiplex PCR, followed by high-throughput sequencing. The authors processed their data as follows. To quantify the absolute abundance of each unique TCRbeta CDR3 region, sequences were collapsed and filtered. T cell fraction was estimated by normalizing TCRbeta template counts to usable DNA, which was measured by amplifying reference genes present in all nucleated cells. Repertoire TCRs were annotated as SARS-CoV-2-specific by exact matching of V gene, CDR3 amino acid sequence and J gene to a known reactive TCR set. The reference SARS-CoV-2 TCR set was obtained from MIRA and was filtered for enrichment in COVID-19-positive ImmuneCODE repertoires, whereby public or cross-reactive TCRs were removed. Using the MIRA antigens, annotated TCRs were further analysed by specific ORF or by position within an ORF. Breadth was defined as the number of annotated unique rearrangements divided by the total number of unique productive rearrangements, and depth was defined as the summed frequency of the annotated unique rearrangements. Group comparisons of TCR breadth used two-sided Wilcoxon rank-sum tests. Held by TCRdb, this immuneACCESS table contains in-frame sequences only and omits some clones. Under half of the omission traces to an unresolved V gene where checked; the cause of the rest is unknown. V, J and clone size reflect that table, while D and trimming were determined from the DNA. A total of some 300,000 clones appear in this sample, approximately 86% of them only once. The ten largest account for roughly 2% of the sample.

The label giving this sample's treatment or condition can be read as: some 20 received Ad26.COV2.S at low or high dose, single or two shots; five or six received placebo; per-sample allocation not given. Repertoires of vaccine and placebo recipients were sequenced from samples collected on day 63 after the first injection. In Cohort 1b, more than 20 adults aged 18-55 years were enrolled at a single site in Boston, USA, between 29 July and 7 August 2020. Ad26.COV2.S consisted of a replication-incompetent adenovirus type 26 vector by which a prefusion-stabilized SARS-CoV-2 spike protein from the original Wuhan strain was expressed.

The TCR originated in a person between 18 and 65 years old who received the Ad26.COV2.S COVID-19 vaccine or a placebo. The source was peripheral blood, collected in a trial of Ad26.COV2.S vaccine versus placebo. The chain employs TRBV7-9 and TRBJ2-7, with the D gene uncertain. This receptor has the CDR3 CASSARDNEQYF. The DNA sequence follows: TGTGCCAGCAGCGCTAGAGACAACGAGCAGTACTTC.